This TCR beta chain was obtained from a study of cytomegalovirus exposure and HLA in healthy donors. General observations from the study: Reports state that TCR beta sequences accurately predicted most subjects' HLA-A and HLA-B alleles. The sole available immune exposure information was CMV serostatus. Through in vitro validation, three CMV-associated chains were shown to be specific for CMV antigens.

13 Jbeta primers and 60 Vbeta primers were used for the PCR. Original analysis: In a later analysis, about 12 million of some 80 million unique beta chains occurred in at least two donors. Generated by immunoSEQ multiplex PCR, the TCRdb table keeps only in-frame clones and is missing some. That table supplies the V and J calls and clone size; D and trimming were determined from the DNA. The data show fewer than 150,000 clones, 60% to 80% seen once. Note on this clone: What it recognizes is unknown.

Sequencing was carried out using PBMCs. The receptor's source is a man aged 25-45 years in good health and CMV-seronegative.

The CDR3: CASSQAEGGNTEAFF. For the CDR3, the DNA is TGTGCCAGCAGCCAAGCTGAAGGAGGGAACACTGAAGCTTTCTTT. The rearrangement joins TRBV14 to TRBJ1-1; D remains ambiguous. Trimming left V 1 base short and J 1 base short, with 10 bases between. Per germline, CDR1 SGHDN and CDR2 FVKESK. The CDR3 totals 15 residues.